The count of the clone carrying this TCR beta chain is one. What it binds is unknown. CDR3 length equals 13 residues. Germline values: CDR1 GTSNPN, CDR2 SVGIG (reference sequence). V was cut by 0 bases and J by 5 bases, with 7 bases left in between. Generated by immunoSEQ multiplex PCR, the TCRdb table keeps only in-frame clones and is missing some. This sample has about 85,000 clones, with 92% found just once. Autologous stem cell transplantation was followed by relapse in every patient, and brentuximab vedotin exposure varied. The sample originates from a study of PD-1 blockade in classical Hodgkin lymphoma. Findings and caveats of the study: CD8+ TCR diversity did not rise significantly by C4D1, unlike CD4+. Complete responders had baseline diversity similar to newly diagnosed patients. According to reports, newly diagnosed patients had lower baseline TCR diversity than healthy donors, and relapsed/refractory patients had lower baseline TCR diversity still. Nothing has yet pinned down what causes the repertoire differences, possibly disease activity or prior therapy.

The specimen was peripheral blood mononuclear cells (PBMCs), collected before the second cycle of nivolumab. The chain is built from TRBV30 and TRBJ2-2; D gene uncertain. The receptor was derived from a human donor with classical Hodgkin lymphoma. For the CDR3, the DNA is TGTGCCTGGAGTGTATTAGGGACCGGGGAGCTGTTTTTT. Residues: CAWSVLGTGELFF.